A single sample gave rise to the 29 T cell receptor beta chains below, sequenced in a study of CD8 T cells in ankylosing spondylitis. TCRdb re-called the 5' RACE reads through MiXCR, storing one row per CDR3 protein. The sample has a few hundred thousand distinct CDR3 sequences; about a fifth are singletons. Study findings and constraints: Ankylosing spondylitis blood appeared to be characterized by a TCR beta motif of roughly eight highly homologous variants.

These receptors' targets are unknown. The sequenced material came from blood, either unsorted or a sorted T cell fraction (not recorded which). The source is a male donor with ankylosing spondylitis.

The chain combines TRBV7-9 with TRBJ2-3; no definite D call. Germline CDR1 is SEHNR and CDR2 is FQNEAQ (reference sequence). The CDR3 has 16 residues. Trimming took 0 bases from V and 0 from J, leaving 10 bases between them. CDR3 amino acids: CASSLALQRSTDTQYF. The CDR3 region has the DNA TGTGCCAGCAGCTTAGCGCTACAACGAAGCACAGATACGCAGTATTTT. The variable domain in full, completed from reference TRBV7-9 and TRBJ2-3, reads DTGVSQNPRHKITKRGQNVTFRCDPISEHNRLYWYRQTLGQGPEFLTYFQNEAQLEKSRLLSDRFSAERPKGSFSTLEIQRTEQGDSAMYLCASSLALQRSTDTQYFGPGTRLTVL.

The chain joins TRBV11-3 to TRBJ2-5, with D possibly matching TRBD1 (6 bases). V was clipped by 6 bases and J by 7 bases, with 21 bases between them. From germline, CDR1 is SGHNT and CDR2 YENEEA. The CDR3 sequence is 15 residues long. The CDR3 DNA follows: TGTGCCAGCAGTTACTCGACGACAGGTTTAGCGACCCAGTACTTC. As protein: CASSYSTTGLATQYF.

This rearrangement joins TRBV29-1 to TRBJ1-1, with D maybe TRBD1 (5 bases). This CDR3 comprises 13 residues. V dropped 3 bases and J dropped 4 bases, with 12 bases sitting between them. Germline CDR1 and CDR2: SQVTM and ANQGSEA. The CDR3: CSVDQTGTTEAFF. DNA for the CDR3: TGCAGCGTTGACCAAACGGGGACCACTGAAGCTTTCTTT.

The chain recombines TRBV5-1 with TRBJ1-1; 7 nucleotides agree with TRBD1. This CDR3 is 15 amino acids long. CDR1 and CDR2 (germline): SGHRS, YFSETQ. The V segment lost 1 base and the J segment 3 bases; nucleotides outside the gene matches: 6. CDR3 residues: CASSLTLTGDTEAFF. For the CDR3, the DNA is TGCGCCAGCAGCTTGACCCTTACAGGGGACACTGAAGCTTTCTTT.

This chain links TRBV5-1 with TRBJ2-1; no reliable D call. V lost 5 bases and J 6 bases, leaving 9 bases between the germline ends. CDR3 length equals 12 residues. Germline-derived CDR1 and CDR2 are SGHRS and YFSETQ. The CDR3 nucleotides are TGCGCCAGCAGGCTAGTTGGCAATGAGCAGTTCTTC. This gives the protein CASRLVGNEQFF.

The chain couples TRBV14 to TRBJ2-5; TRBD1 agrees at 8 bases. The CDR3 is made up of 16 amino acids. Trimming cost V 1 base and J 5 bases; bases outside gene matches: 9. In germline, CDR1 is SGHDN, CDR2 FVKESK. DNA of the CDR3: TGTGCCAGCAGCCAAGCCCCGCCAGGGGGCTTTGAGACCCAGTACTTC. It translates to CASSQAPPGGFETQYF.

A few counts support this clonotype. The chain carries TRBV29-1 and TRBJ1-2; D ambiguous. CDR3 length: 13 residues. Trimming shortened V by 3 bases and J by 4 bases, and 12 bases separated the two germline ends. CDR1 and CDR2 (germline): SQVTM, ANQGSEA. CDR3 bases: TGCAGCGTTGATGGGAGAGGTGGCTATGGCTACACCTTC. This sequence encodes CSVDGRGGYGYTF.

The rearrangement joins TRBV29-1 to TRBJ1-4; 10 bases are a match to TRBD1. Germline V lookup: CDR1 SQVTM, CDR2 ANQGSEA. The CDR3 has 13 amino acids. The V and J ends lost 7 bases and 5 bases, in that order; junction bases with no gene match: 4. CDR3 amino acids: CSGRQGANEKLFF. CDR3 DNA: TGCAGCGGTCGACAGGGGGCGAATGAAAAACTGTTTTTT.

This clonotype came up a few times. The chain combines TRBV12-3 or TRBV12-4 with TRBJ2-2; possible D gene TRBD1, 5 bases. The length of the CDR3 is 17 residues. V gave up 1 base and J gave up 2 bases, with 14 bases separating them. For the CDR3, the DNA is TGTGCCAGCAGTTTAGGTTTGGGGCCAGTAAACACCGGGGAGCTGTTTTTT. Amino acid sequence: CASSLGLGPVNTGELFF.

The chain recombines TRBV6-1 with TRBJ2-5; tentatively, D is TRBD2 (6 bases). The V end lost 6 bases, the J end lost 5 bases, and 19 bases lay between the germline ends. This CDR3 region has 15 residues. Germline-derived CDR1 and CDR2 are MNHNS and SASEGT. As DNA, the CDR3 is TGTGCCAGCAGCGCTTCAAGGCGGGAATGGGAGACCCAGTACTTC. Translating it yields CASSASRREWETQYF.

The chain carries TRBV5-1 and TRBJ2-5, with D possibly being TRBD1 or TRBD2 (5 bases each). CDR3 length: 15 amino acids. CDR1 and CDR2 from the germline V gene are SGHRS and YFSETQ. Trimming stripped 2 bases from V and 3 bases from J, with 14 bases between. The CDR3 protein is CASSFDFGTEETQYF. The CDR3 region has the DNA TGCGCCAGCAGCTTCGATTTTGGGACGGAAGAGACCCAGTACTTC.

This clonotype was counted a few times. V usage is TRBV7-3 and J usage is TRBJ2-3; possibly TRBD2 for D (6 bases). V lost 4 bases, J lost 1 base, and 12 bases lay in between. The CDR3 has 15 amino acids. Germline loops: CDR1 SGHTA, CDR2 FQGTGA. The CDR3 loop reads CASSSRWGGTDTQYF. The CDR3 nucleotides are TGTGCCAGCAGCTCCCGTTGGGGGGGCACAGATACGCAGTATTTT.

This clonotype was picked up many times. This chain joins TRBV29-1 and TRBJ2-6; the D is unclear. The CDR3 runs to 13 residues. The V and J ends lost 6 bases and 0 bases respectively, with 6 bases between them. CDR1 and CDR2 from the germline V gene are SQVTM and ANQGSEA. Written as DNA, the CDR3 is TGCAGCGTGGCCAGCTCTGGGGCCAACGTCCTGACTTTC. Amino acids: CSVASSGANVLTF.

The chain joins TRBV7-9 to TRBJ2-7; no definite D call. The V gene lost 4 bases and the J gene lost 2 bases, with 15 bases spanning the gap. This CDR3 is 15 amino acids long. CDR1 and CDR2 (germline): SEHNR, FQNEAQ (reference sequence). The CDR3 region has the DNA TGTGCCAGCAGCTCCCTCGGGCAGTCCCCCTACGAGCAGTACTTC. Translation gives CASSSLGQSPYEQYF.

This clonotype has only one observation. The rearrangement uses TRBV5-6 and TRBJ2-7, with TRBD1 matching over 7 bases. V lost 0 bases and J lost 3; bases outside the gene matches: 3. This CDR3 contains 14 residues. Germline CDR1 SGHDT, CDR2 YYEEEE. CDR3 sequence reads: CASSLVGQNYEQYF. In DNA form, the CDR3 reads TGTGCCAGCAGCTTGGTGGGACAGAACTACGAGCAGTACTTC.

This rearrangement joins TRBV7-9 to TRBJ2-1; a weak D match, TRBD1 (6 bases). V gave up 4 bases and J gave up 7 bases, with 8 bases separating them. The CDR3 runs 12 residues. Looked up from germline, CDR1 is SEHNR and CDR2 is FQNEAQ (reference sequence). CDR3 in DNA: TGTGCCAGCAGCTCCACAGGGAATGAGCAGTTCTTC. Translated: CASSSTGNEQFF.

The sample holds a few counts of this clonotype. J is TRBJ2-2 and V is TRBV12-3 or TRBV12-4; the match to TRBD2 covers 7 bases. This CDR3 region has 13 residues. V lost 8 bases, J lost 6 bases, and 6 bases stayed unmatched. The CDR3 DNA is TGTGCCAGCCGCCGCGGGAGCCCCGGGGAGCTGTTTTTT. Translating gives CASRRGSPGELFF.

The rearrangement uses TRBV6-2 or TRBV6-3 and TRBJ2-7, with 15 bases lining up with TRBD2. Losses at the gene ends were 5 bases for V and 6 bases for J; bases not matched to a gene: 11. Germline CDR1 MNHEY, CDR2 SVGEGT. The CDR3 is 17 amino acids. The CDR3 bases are TGTGCCAGCAGTATATGGACTAGCGGGAGGGCCGGCGGCGAGCAGTACTTC. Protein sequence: CASSIWTSGRAGGEQYF.

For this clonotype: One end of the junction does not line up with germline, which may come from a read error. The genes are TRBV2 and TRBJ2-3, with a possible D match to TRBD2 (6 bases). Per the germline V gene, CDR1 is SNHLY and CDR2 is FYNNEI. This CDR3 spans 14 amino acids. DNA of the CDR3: TGTGCCAGCGTTGCGGGAAGCAGCATAGATACGCAGTATTTT. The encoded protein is CASVAGSSIDTQYF.

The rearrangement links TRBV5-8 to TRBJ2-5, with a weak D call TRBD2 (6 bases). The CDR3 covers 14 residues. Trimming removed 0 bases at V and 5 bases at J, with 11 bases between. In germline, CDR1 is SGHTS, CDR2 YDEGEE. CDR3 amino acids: CASSLGLEVETQYF. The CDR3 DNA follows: TGTGCCAGCAGCTTGGGACTAGAAGTGGAGACCCAGTACTTC. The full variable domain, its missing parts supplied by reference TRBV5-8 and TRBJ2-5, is EAGVTQSPTHLIKTRGQQATLRCSPISGHTSVYWYQQALGLGLQFLLWYDEGEERNRGNFPPRFSGRQFPNYSSELNVNALELEDSALYLCASSLGLEVETQYFGPGTRLLVL.

This chain's CDR3 is CASSPGGTSGAETQYF. CDR3 in DNA: TGTGCCAGCTCACCAGGGGGGACTAGCGGAGCAGAGACCCAGTACTTC. The chain is built from TRBV18 and TRBJ2-5; 11 nucleotides agree with TRBD2. This CDR3 is built from 16 residues. Per germline, CDR1 KGHSH and CDR2 LQKENI. The ends lost 2 bases at V and 4 bases at J; junction bases unmatched: 6.

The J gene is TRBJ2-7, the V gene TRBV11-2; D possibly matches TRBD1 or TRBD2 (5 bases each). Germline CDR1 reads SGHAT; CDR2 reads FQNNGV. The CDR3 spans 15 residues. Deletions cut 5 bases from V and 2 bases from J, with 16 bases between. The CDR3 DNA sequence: TGTGCCAGCAGCACCCCCGGGACGGAAACCTACGAGCAGTACTTC. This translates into CASSTPGTETYEQYF.

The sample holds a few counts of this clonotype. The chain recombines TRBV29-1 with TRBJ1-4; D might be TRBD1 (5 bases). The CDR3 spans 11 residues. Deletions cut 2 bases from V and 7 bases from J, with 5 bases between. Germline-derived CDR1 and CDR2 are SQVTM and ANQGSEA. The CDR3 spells CSVERGEKLFF. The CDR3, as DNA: TGCAGCGTTGAAAGGGGTGAAAAACTGTTTTTT.

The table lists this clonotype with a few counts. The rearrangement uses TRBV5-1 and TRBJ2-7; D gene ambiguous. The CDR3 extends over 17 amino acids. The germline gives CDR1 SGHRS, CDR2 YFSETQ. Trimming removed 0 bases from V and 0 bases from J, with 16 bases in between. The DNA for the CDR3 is TGCGCCAGCAGCTTGGTGTTTTCGGGCTACCGCTCCTACGAGCAGTACTTC. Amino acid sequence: CASSLVFSGYRSYEQYF.

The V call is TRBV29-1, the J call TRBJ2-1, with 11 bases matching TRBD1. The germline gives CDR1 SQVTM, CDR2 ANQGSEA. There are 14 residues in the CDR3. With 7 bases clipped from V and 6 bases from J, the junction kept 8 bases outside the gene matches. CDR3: CSGERTGGFNEQFF. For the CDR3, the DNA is TGCAGCGGTGAGCGGACAGGGGGCTTCAATGAGCAGTTCTTC.

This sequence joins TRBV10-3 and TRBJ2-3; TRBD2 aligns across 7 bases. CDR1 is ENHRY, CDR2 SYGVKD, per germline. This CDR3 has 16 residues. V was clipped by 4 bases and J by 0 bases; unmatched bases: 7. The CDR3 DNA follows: TGTGCCATCAGTGGGTCTAGGCGGGAGAGCACAGATACGCAGTATTTT. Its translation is CAISGSRRESTDTQYF.

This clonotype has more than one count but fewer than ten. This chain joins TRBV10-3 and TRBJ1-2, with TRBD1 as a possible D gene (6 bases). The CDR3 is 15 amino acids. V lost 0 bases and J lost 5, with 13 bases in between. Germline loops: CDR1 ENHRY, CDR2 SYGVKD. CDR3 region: CAISESTTGLYGYTF. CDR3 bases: TGTGCCATCAGTGAGTCGACGACAGGATTATATGGCTACACCTTC.

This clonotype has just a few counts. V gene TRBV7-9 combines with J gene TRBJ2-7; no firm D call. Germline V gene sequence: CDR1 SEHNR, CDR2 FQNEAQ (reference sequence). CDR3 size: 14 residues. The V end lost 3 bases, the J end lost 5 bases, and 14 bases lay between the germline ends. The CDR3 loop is CASSFGQKRHEQYF. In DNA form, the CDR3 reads TGTGCCAGCAGCTTCGGGCAGAAAAGGCACGAGCAGTACTTC.

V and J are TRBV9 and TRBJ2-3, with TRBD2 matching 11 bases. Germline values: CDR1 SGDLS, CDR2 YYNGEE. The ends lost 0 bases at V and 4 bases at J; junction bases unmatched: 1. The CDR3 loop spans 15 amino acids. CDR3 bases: TGTGCCAGCAGCGTAGGGGGACTAGCGGCAGATACGCAGTATTTT. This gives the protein CASSVGGLAADTQYF.